Listed here are 4 T cell receptor beta chains from one sample, sequenced in a study of tumor-infiltrating lymphocytes in primary liver carcinoma. Joint extraction of RNA and DNA used 20-30 mg of bulk tissue that was unsorted. The template, 500 ng total RNA, yielded TCR beta cDNA made with a constant-region primer. Three nested multiplex PCR rounds, a slightly modified ARM-PCR method, built the TCR beta libraries. PCR rounds one and two used TRBV1-TRBV30 forward primers with a C-beta reverse primer for 9 to 10 cycles each. TCRdb processed the multiplex PCR reads anew with MiXCR; each CDR3 protein has one entry. Seen here are about 200,000 distinct CDR3 sequences, around four fifths observed once, and the top ten hold over 15%. The sample comprised tumor tissue from primary liver carcinoma. Every receptor here comes from a man aged 40-49 years with primary liver carcinoma and hepatitis B virus infection.

Comments on this clonotype: This could be a read error, since a much larger clone is one nucleotide away. Since the CDR3 does not end with the conserved phenylalanine or tryptophan, this likely comes from a read error. J is TRBJ2-6 and V is TRBV7-9; unclear D gene. Per the germline V gene, CDR1 is SEHNR and CDR2 is FQNEAQ (reference sequence). V lost 6 bases and J lost 4, with 7 bases in between. The CDR3 spans 13 residues. The CDR3 DNA is TGTGCCAGCAGTCCCCCAGGGGCCAACGTCCTGACTCTC. This translates into CASSPPGANVLTL.

Turning to this clonotype: An end of the junction differs from the germline gene, which may be a read error. This chain joins TRBV11-3 and TRBJ1-3; D gene ambiguous. The CDR3 contains 14 residues. The germline gives CDR1 SGHNT, CDR2 YENEEA. CDR3 region: CASSKRLSGNTVYF. In DNA, the CDR3 is TGTGCCAGCTCGAAAAGGCTATCTGGAAACACCGTATATTTT.

J is TRBJ2-2 and V is TRBV4-2; 8 nucleotides agree with TRBD1. Germline trimming cut 10 bases from V and 3 bases from J; bases unmatched to any gene: 10. CDR1 and CDR2 from the germline V gene are LGHNA and YNFKEQ. CDR3 length: 15 amino acids. Written as DNA, the CDR3 is TGTGCCATTAGCCAAGCGACAGGGGACACCGGGGAGCTGTTTTTT. This sequence encodes CAISQATGDTGELFF.

As regards this clonotype: The junction departs from germline at one end; a sequencing error may be responsible. The J gene is TRBJ1-2, the V gene TRBV11-2, with D perhaps matching TRBD1 (5 bases). Germline CDR1 and CDR2: SGHAT and FQNNGV. This CDR3 has 15 residues. In DNA form, the CDR3 reads TGTGCCAGCAGCAAGTCGGCAGGGTTGATCCCTGGCTACATCTTC. It yields the protein CASSKSAGLIPGYIF.